This is a list of T cell receptor beta chains from one sample in a study of blood T cell repertoires in COVID-19. Repertoires were generated with immunoSEQ multiplex PCR, while TCRdb's copy carries only in-frame clones and drops some. The sample records 300,000 to 350,000 clones, over 70% being singletons. The sequencing input was peripheral blood. These receptor sequences come from a woman between 50 and 59 years old with COVID-19, enrolled during active disease. The CDR3 runs from the conserved cysteine through the conserved F or W. Each record gives: D gene, V gene, clone size, J gene, CDR3 protein, CDR3 DNA. A D gene is named only where the DNA matches it firmly. Clone size is given for some rows only: seen once, a few or many times, or a class if the clone is expanded.

TRBD2,TRBV27,-,TRBJ2-1,CASRKAGESSYNEQFF,TGTGCCAGCAGAAAAGCGGGAGAGAGCTCCTACAATGAGCAGTTCTTC
-,TRBV11-1,-,TRBJ2-3,CASSLGTPSTDTQYF,TGTGCCAGCAGCTTAGGGACTCCTAGCACAGATACGCAGTATTTT
TRBD2,TRBV3-1/TRBV3-2,-,TRBJ2-3,CASSLAGGWYF,TGTGCCAGCAGCCTAGCGGGAGGATGGTATTTT
-,TRBV24-1,-,TRBJ2-1,CATSETGSSYNEQFF,TGTGCCACCAGTGAAACAGGGAGCTCCTACAATGAGCAGTTCTTC
-,TRBV20-1,-,TRBJ2-1,CSASLFQAFPYNEQFF,TGCAGTGCTAGTCTCTTCCAGGCCTTCCCCTACAATGAGCAGTTCTTC
TRBD1,TRBV7-9,-,TRBJ1-4,CASSLDAGGNEKLFF,TGTGCCAGCAGCTTAGATGCAGGGGGCAATGAAAAACTGTTTTTT
TRBD1,TRBV4-1,-,TRBJ1-2,CASSQGGGQGQGANYGYTF,TGCGCCAGCAGCCAAGGGGGGGGACAGGGGCAAGGAGCTAACTATGGCTACACCTTC
-,TRBV5-4,-,TRBJ1-5,CASSSSYNQPQHF,TGTGCCAGCAGCTCCTCCTATAATCAGCCCCAGCATTTT
-,TRBV30,-,TRBJ1-2,CAWMIVPGYGYTF,TGTGCCTGGATGATCGTTCCGGGCTATGGCTACACCTTC
-,TRBV5-6,-,TRBJ1-2,CASSPVPGSYGYTF,TGTGCCAGCAGCCCAGTTCCAGGGTCCTATGGCTACACCTTC
TRBD2,TRBV5-1,once,TRBJ2-1,CASSLDLAGGGNEQFF,TGCGCCAGCAGCTTGGACCTAGCGGGAGGTGGTAATGAGCAGTTCTTC
-,TRBV11-2,-,TRBJ1-1,CASSFSTVGGNTEAFF,TGTGCCAGCAGCTTTAGCACCGTCGGTGGGAACACTGAAGCTTTCTTT
TRBD2,TRBV11-3,-,TRBJ2-2,CASSRAGGVGGTGELFF,TGTGCCAGCAGCCGGGCCGGGGGGGTCGGTGGAACCGGGGAGCTGTTTTTT
TRBD2,TRBV20-1,once,TRBJ2-7,CSASILLAGGRNYEQYF,TGCAGTGCTAGTATTCTTCTAGCGGGAGGGCGTAACTACGAGCAGTACTTC
TRBD2,TRBV10-1,-,TRBJ2-1,CASSDPGTSGHNEQFF,TGCGCCAGCAGTGATCCAGGGACTAGCGGTCACAATGAGCAGTTCTTC
TRBD2,TRBV7-2,-,TRBJ2-5,CASSPGGRVGETQYF,TGTGCCAGCAGCCCCGGGGGGAGGGTAGGGGAGACCCAGTACTTC
-,TRBV27,-,TRBJ2-7,CASSYRASRNEQYF,TGTGCCAGCAGTTACAGGGCCTCCCGCAACGAGCAGTACTTC
-,TRBV30,-,TRBJ1-4,CAWSQGVGNEKLFF,TGTGCCTGGAGCCAAGGGGTGGGTAATGAAAAACTGTTTTTT
TRBD1,TRBV2,-,TRBJ1-2,CASSEFFRDRRSGGYTF,TGTGCCAGCAGTGAATTTTTCCGGGACAGGAGGTCGGGTGGCTACACCTTC
-,TRBV9,-,TRBJ1-1,CASSVGQTGTEAFF,TGTGCCAGCAGCGTAGGACAGACTGGCACTGAAGCTTTCTTT
TRBD2,TRBV5-1,-,TRBJ2-6,CASSRGLAGAGANVLTF,TGCGCCAGCAGCCGAGGACTAGCGGGAGCTGGGGCCAACGTCCTGACTTTC
TRBD1,TRBV14,-,TRBJ2-3,CASSQPYGTVVDTQYF,TGTGCCAGCAGCCAACCTTACGGGACAGTCGTTGATACGCAGTATTTT
TRBD1,TRBV5-1,-,TRBJ1-1,CASSLRTGAQHTEAFF,TGCGCCAGCAGCCTTCGAACAGGGGCCCAGCACACTGAAGCTTTCTTT
-,TRBV2,-,TRBJ2-7,CASSADRISYEQYF,TGTGCCAGCAGTGCCGACAGAATTTCCTACGAGCAGTACTTC
TRBD1,TRBV7-8,-,TRBJ2-1,CASSSSGTGFDEQFF,TGTGCCAGCAGCTCCTCCGGGACAGGATTTGATGAGCAGTTCTTC
TRBD2,TRBV7-9,-,TRBJ2-7,CASSLGRRLAGGYEQYF,TGTGCCAGCAGCTTAGGGCGCAGACTAGCGGGAGGGTACGAGCAGTACTTC